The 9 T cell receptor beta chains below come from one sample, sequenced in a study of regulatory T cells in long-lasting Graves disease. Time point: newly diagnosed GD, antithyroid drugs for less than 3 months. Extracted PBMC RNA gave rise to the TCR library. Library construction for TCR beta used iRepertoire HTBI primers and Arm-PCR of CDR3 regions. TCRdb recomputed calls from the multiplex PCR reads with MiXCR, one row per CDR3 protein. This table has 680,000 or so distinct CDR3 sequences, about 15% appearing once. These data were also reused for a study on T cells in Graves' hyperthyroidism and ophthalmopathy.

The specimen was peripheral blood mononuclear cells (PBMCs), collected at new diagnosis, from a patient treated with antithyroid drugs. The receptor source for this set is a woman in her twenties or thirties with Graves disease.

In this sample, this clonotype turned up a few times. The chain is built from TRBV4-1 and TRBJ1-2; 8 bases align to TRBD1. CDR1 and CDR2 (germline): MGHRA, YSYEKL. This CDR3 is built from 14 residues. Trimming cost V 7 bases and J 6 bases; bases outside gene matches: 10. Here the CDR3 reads CASTPRDRFDGYTF. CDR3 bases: TGCGCCAGCACCCCACGGGACAGGTTCGATGGCTACACCTTC.

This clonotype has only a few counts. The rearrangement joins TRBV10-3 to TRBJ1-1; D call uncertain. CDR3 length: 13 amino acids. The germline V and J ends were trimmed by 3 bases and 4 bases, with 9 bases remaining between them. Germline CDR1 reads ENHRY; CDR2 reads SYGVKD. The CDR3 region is CAISDARSTEAFF. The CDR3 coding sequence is TGTGCCATCAGTGACGCAAGGTCCACTGAAGCTTTCTTT.

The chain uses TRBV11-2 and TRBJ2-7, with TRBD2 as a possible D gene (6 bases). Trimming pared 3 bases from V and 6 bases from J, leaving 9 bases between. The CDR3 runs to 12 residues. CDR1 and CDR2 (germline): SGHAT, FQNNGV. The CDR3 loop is CASSFGRSEQYF. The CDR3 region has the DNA TGTGCCAGCAGCTTTGGGAGGAGCGAGCAGTACTTC.

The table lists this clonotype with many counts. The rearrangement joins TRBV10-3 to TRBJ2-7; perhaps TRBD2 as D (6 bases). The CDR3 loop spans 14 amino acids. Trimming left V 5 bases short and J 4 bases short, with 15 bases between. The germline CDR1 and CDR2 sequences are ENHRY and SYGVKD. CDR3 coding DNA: TGTGCCATCAGTTCTGGACTACGTGGGTACGAGCAGTACTTC. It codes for CAISSGLRGYEQYF.

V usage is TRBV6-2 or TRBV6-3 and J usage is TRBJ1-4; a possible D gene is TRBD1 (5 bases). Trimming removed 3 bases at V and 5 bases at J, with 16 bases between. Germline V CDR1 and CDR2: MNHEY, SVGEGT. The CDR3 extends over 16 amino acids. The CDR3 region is CASSYLGGGGNEKLFF. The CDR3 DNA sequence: TGTGCCAGCAGTTATCTTGGGGGAGGAGGGAATGAAAAACTGTTTTTT.

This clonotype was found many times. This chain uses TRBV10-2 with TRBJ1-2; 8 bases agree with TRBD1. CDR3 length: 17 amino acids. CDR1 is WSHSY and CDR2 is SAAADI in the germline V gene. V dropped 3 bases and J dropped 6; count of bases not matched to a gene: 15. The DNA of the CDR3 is TGCGCCAGCAGTGACCCTATAGGGGCAGGGGGCGGACATGGCTACACCTTC. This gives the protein CASSDPIGAGGGHGYTF.

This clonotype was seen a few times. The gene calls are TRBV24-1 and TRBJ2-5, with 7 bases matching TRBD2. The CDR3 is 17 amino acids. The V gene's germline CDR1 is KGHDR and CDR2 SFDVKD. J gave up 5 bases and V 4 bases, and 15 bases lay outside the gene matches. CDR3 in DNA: TGTGCCACCAGTGACACTGGCGGGAGACCTCGGTCGGAGACCCAGTACTTC. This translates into CATSDTGGRPRSETQYF.

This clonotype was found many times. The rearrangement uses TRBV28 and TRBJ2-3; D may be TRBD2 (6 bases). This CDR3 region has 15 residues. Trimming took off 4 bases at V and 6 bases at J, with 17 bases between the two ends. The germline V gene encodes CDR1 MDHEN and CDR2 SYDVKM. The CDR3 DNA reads TGTGCCAGCAGTTCTGGAGGGGCTAGGGTGGATACGCAGTATTTT. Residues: CASSSGGARVDTQYF.

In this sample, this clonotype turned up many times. Here the CDR3 reads CASSLVLLGYEQYF. The CDR3 DNA is TGTGCCAGCAGCTTAGTATTACTGGGCTACGAGCAGTACTTC. V and J are TRBV7-8 and TRBJ2-7, with D unclear. The CDR3 consists of 14 residues. Trimming took 1 base from V and 3 from J, leaving 10 bases between them. Germline loops: CDR1 SGHVS, CDR2 FQNEAQ.